What follows are 25 T cell receptor delta chains derived from one specimen sequenced in a study of delta chains in infants with herpesvirus infections (dated by TCRdb to the early 2020s). Library prep was done by RT-PCR. TCRdb lists the instrument as Illumina MiSeq. TCR cDNA was generated by reverse transcription of PBMC RNA with SuperScript II and gamma-chain- and delta-chain-specific primers. TCRdb processed the public reads again with the CATT caller, after which rows with matching DNA were combined. The table for this sample lists 1,400 or so delta-chain clones; 6.9% of them were counted only once. Roughly 9.7% of the sample lies in the top ten. The specimen comprised peripheral blood, sampled at time point 1 of longitudinal follow-up. All receptors come from a human donor who was a Ugandan infant, either HIV-exposed or HIV-unexposed (not recorded which).

This clone occurred a few times. This likely reflects a read error, since a far larger clone is one base away. This specimen includes other DNA sequences encoding the same CDR3. This sequence joins TRDV1 and TRDJ1, with 11 bases matching TRDD3. Trimming at V came to 0 bases and at J to 8 bases, leaving 20 bases not matched to a gene. This CDR3 spans 20 amino acids. The V gene's germline CDR1 is TSWWSYY and CDR2 QGS. For the CDR3, the DNA is TGTGCTCTTGGGGAACTAAGCCTCCGGGCAGTGCCGGCTGGGGGATACAAACTCATCTTT. Its protein is CALGELSLRAVPAGGYKLIF.

Concerning this clone itself: The same CDR3 also results from other DNA sequences found in this sample. V usage is TRDV3 and J usage is TRDJ1, with D possibly TRDD3 on 5 matching bases. In germline, CDR1 is TVYSNPD, CDR2 GDNSRS (reference sequence). V lost 5 bases, J lost 0 bases, and 28 bases lay in between. The CDR3 has 18 amino acids. The chain's CDR3 is CALPNFWGIPWYTDKLIF. CDR3 bases: TGTGCCCTCCCTAACTTTTGGGGTATACCCTGGTACACCGATAAACTCATCTTT.

This clone has only a few counts. The V gene is TRDV1, the J gene TRDJ1; maybe TRDD3 (6 bases). V lost 4 bases to trimming and J lost 10 bases, with 19 bases between them. Germline V lookup: CDR1 TSWWSYY, CDR2 QGS. The CDR3 is 14 amino acids. DNA of the CDR3: TGTGCTCTTGGGGGGCACATCACGGGGATGCGACTCATCTTT. Amino acid sequence: CALGGHITGMRLIF.

The CDR3 here is CALGELVPYWGIRGTDKLIF. As DNA, the CDR3 is TGTGCTCTTGGGGAACTAGTGCCTTACTGGGGGATACGCGGGACCGATAAACTCATCTTT. The gene calls are TRDV1 and TRDJ1; 13 bases agree with TRDD3. The J gene, absent from TCRdb, was called here by matching the DNA to germline. Looked up from germline, CDR1 is TSWWSYY and CDR2 is QGS. The CDR3 spans 20 residues. Unmatched junction bases numbered 12, after V lost 0 bases and J lost 2 bases.

This clone is large in the sample. The chain carries TRDV2 and TRDJ1, with TRDD3 matching over 13 bases. The germline V gene encodes CDR1 GEAIGNYY and CDR2 EKD. The CDR3 spans 16 residues. J gave up 0 bases and V 2 bases, and 2 bases lay outside the gene matches. CDR3 bases: TGTGCCTGTGACATACTGGGGGATACGTACACCGATAAACTCATCTTT. Amino acids: CACDILGDTYTDKLIF.

This clone is medium-sized (0.01 to 0.1%) in the sample. The rearrangement joins TRDV2 to TRDJ3; unclear D gene. The V end was cut by 1 base, the J end by 0 bases, with 12 bases between. This CDR3 has 18 amino acids. CDR1 and CDR2 from the germline V gene are GEAIGNYY and EKD. In DNA, the CDR3 is TGTGCCTGTGACACTGCCGGTGCGAGCTCCTGGGACACCCGACAGATGTTTTTC. This sequence encodes CACDTAGASSWDTRQMFF.

This clone is large (0.1 to 1%). This rearrangement joins TRAV29/DV5 to TRDJ1, with 10 bases lining up with TRDD3. TCRdb gives no J gene; it was assigned here by matching the DNA to germline. CDR3 length: 18 residues. The V segment lost 0 bases and the J segment 0 bases; nucleotides outside the gene matches: 11. Germline CDR1 and CDR2: NSMFDY and ISSIKDK. The CDR3 DNA reads as TGTGCAGCAAGCGCTTTCGTGGGGGATACCCTATACACCGATAAACTCATCTTT. Protein product: CAASAFVGDTLYTDKLIF. The full variable domain, rest sourced from reference TRAV29/DV5 and TRDJ1, is DQQVKQNSPSLSVQEGRISILNCDYTNSMFDYFLWYKKYPAEGPTFLISISSIKDKNEDGRFTVFLNKSAKHLSLHIVPSQPGDSAVYFCAASAFVGDTLYTDKLIFGKGTRVTVEP.

This clone is termed medium-sized (0.01 to 0.1%). This sequence joins TRDV1 and TRDJ1, with TRDD3 identical over 8 bases. The germline CDR1 and CDR2 sequences are TSWWSYY and QGS. V was pared by 7 bases and J by 3 bases, with 13 bases of the junction left unmatched. The CDR3 consists of 16 residues. The CDR3 DNA is TGTGCTCTTGTCCCTCGTACTGGGGGTCGGGCCGATAAACTCATCTTT. Encoded protein: CALVPRTGGRADKLIF.

This chain uses TRDV1 with TRDJ1; the match to TRDD3 covers 8 bases. The J gene was not available in TCRdb and was assigned here by matching the DNA to germline segments. Germline V gene data show CDR1 as TSWWSYY and CDR2 as QGS. This CDR3 has 20 amino acids. With V trimmed by 5 bases and J by 0 bases, 20 bases remained unmatched. CDR3 nucleotide sequence: TGTGCTCTTGGGCTGCTTCCGAGAGCTGTACTGGGGGCCAACACCGATAAACTCATCTTT. Residues: CALGLLPRAVLGANTDKLIF.

This clone is labeled as medium-sized (0.01 to 0.1%). The chain uses TRDV3 and TRDJ1, with TRDD3 matching over 9 bases. The germline V gene encodes CDR1 TVYSNPD and CDR2 GDNSRS (reference sequence). This CDR3 spans 18 amino acids. Trimming took 1 base from V and 1 from J; bases not matched to a gene: 16. The CDR3 DNA reads TGTGCCTTTAACGAACTGGGGGAGTACGCACGAATCACCGATAAACTCATCTTT. This sequence encodes CAFNELGEYARITDKLIF.

V usage is TRDV1 and J usage is TRDJ2; 8 positions agree with TRDD3. The CDR3 is 19 amino acids. Per the germline V gene, CDR1 is TSWWSYY and CDR2 is QGS. Unmatched junction bases numbered 12, after V lost 0 bases and J lost 3 bases. Here the CDR3 reads CALGELREGAGGLTAQLFF. The CDR3 region has the DNA TGTGCTCTTGGGGAACTCCGAGAGGGGGCTGGGGGACTGACAGCACAACTCTTCTTT.

This chain uses TRDV1 with TRDJ1; 12 bases are shared with TRDD3. V trimming: 2 bases; J trimming: 0 bases; junction bases outside the gene matches: 31. The CDR3 is 26 residues long. Germline CDR1 is TSWWSYY and CDR2 is QGS. The CDR3 DNA reads TGTGCTCTTGGGGAAGATGGGTTCGGCTTCCCTCTTCTCCTACTGGGGGATACCCGGTACACCGATAAACTCATCTTT. Residues: CALGEDGFGFPLLLLGDTRYTDKLIF.

This clone is judged medium-sized. The V and J genes are TRDV1 and TRDJ1; 13 bases agree with TRDD3. With V trimmed by 1 base and J by 0 bases, 14 bases remained unmatched. Germline values: CDR1 TSWWSYY, CDR2 QGS. This CDR3 comprises 21 residues. CDR3 residues: CALGEHSYWGIRVAYTDKLIF. The DNA for the CDR3 is TGTGCTCTTGGGGAACACTCGTACTGGGGGATACGCGTTGCATACACCGATAAACTCATCTTT.

This clone was observed a handful of times. The rearrangement joins TRDV1 to TRDJ1, with TRDD3 identical over 9 bases. Germline V gene data show CDR1 as TSWWSYY and CDR2 as QGS. The length of the CDR3 is 21 residues. Trimming cost V 4 bases and J 4 bases; bases outside gene matches: 25. The CDR3 bases are TGTGCTCTTGGGGGAATCCTGGGGGGATACTGGGGATACGTGGAGATCGATAAACTCATCTTT. It codes for CALGGILGGYWGYVEIDKLIF.

A word on this clone: One junction end disagrees with the germline gene, perhaps due to a read error. This rearrangement joins TRDV1 to TRDJ1; 10 bases fit TRDD3. TCRdb leaves out the J gene; it was filled in here by matching the DNA to germline. CDR1 is TSWWSYY and CDR2 is QGS in the germline V gene. This CDR3 contains 20 residues. DNA for the CDR3: TGTGCTCTCGGGGAACAACCTGCCGCGATGGGGGATACATACACCGATAAACTCATCTTT. Amino acid sequence: CALGEQPAAMGDTYTDKLIF.

By sample share, this clone is medium-sized (0.01 to 0.1%). The rearrangement joins TRDV1 to TRDJ1; TRDD3 agrees at 11 bases. The J segment lost 2 bases and the V segment lost 2 bases, leaving 16 bases of the junction unmatched. The CDR3 loop spans 20 amino acids. Germline V CDR1 and CDR2: TSWWSYY, QGS. The CDR3: CALGEKFLRLGDKGTDKLIF. The CDR3 DNA reads as TGTGCTCTTGGGGAAAAATTCCTACGACTGGGGGATAAGGGAACCGATAAACTCATCTTT.

This clone ranks as large (0.1 to 1%). The chain recombines TRDV1 with TRDJ1, with 12 bases aligning to TRDD3. The germline V gene has CDR1 TSWWSYY and CDR2 QGS. The CDR3 contains 26 residues. V shed 1 base, J shed 0 bases, and the junction held 30 bases outside the gene matches. This CDR3 is CALGEPRPHLPTRTGGYPPYTDKLIF. The DNA for the CDR3 is TGTGCTCTTGGGGAACCAAGGCCCCACCTTCCTACGCGTACTGGGGGATACCCACCTTACACCGATAAACTCATCTTT.

This clone was seen more than once but under ten times. Just one base apart from a much larger clone, this may be a read error. The rearrangement uses TRDV1 and TRDJ1; TRDD3 aligns across 10 bases. The CDR3 extends over 21 amino acids. Germline V gene data show CDR1 as TSWWSYY and CDR2 as QGS. CDR3 DNA: TGTGCTCTTAGGGAGTGGTCCTTCACATACTCGTACTGGGGGATGGGAGTCGAGCTCATCTTT. Its translation: CALREWSFTYSYWGMGVELIF.

With regard to this clone: Only one base separates this from a far larger clonotype, so it likely reflects a read error. No J gene was named, though the V gene is TRDV1; TRDD3 is the table's D call, not checked against the DNA. Per the germline V gene, CDR1 is TSWWSYY and CDR2 is QGS. The CDR3 runs to 19 residues. Here the CDR3 reads CALGKLPTTGDTALDKLIF. The CDR3 region has the DNA TGTGCTCTTGGGAAGCTTCCTACAACTGGGGATACGGCACTCGATAAGCTCATCTTT.

Concerning this clone: This specimen includes other DNA sequences encoding the same CDR3. The J gene was recorded as TRDJ1; no V gene was called; the table's D call of TRDD3 was not tested on the DNA. CDR3 length equals 17 residues. The CDR3 region has the DNA TGTGCCGTGGCCCCCTATACTGGGGGTTATTACACCGATAAACTCATCTTT. Protein: CAVAPYTGGYYTDKLIF.

By share, this clone ranks as large (0.1 to 1%). The same CDR3 can be traced to other DNA sequences in this sample. The chain uses TRDV2 and TRDJ1, with 10 positions matching TRDD3. The trim removed 2 bases at V and 3 bases at J, leaving 17 bases unmatched. The CDR3 has 19 residues. Germline V CDR1 and CDR2: GEAIGNYY, EKD. CDR3 nucleotide sequence: TGTGCCTGTGACAATCTACTCGGGGGATACGCGTTAGGGCCCGATAAACTCATCTTT. Amino acid sequence: CACDNLLGGYALGPDKLIF.

This clone was counted a few times. A far bigger clonotype differs at one base, so this is likely a read error. This chain joins TRDV1 and TRDJ1; 11 nucleotides line up with TRDD3. The trim removed 0 bases at V and 8 bases at J, leaving 20 bases unmatched. This CDR3 contains 20 residues. CDR1 TSWWSYY and CDR2 QGS come from the germline V gene. CDR3 sequence reads: CALGELSLRTVPAGGYKLIF. As DNA, the CDR3 is TGTGCTCTTGGGGAACTAAGCCTCAGGACAGTGCCGGCTGGGGGATACAAACTCATCTTT.

About this clone: This may be a read error, as it is one base from a much larger clone. The chain uses TRDV2 and TRDJ3; TRDD3 matches at 8 bases. The J gene, not given by TCRdb, was assigned here from a germline match of the nucleotide sequence. Germline V gene data show CDR1 as GEAIGNYY and CDR2 as EKD. The CDR3 loop spans 21 amino acids. CDR3 loop: CACDKGRRDTPSSWDTRQMFF. The DNA for the CDR3 is TGTGCTTGTGACAAGGGGAGGAGGGATACGCCAAGCTCCTGGGACACCCGACAGATGTTTTTC.

The rearrangement links TRDV1 to TRDJ1; 8 nucleotides match TRDD3. The J gene is not listed in TCRdb, so it was assigned here from a DNA match to germline. The CDR3 runs to 18 residues. Looked up from germline, CDR1 is TSWWSYY and CDR2 is QGS. V was clipped by 7 bases and J by 2 bases; unmatched bases: 18. The DNA for the CDR3 is TGTGCTCTTGCATCTCCTGTTAGGACTGGGGGTAGGACCGATAAACTCATCTTT. Translation gives CALASPVRTGGRTDKLIF.

Relative to its sample, this clone is large (0.1 to 1%). Other nucleotide sequences in the sample specify the same CDR3. V is TRDV1 and J is TRDJ1, with 7 nucleotides matching TRDD2. The J segment lost 0 bases and the V segment lost 4 bases, leaving 14 bases of the junction unmatched. Germline V gives CDR1 TSWWSYY, CDR2 QGS. The CDR3 is made up of 18 amino acids. CDR3 DNA: TGTGCTCTTGGGGGCTTCCTAAAGGCTTTTAAGTACACCGATAAACTCATCTTT. It encodes CALGGFLKAFKYTDKLIF.